What follows are 11 T cell receptor beta chains derived from one specimen sequenced in a study of T cells after yellow fever vaccination. TCRdb re-called the 5' RACE reads through MiXCR, storing one row per CDR3 protein. The sample contains hundreds of thousands of distinct CDR3 sequences, 13% of which appear only once. Specimen: PBMCs, collected on the day of the yellow fever booster vaccination. These receptors all stem from a man aged 25 to 45 who received the YFV17D yellow fever vaccine.

This clonotype was seen a few times. The chain couples TRBV4-3 to TRBJ2-1, with D maybe TRBD2 (6 bases). The CDR3 loop spans 14 amino acids. Looked up from germline, CDR1 is LGHNA and CDR2 is YSLEER. V was clipped by 8 bases and J by 0 bases, with 11 bases between them. CDR3 bases: TGCGCCAGCCGCGGGGACGGCTCCTACAATGAGCAGTTCTTC. It codes for CASRGDGSYNEQFF.

This clonotype has just a few counts. The chain carries TRBV18 and TRBJ2-2; D not resolved. This CDR3 is 15 amino acids long. Trimming cost V 0 bases and J 1 base, with 6 bases left between them. The germline V gene encodes CDR1 KGHSH and CDR2 LQKENI. This CDR3 reads CASSPPQENTGELFF. DNA of the CDR3: TGTGCCAGCTCACCACCCCAGGAGAACACCGGGGAGCTGTTTTTT.

This clonotype showed up just a few times. The chain links TRBV20-1 to TRBJ2-5, with unresolved D. Trimming removed 7 bases from V and 1 base from J, with 4 bases in between. CDR3 length equals 10 residues. Germline loops: CDR1 DFQATT, CDR2 SNEGSKA (reference sequence). The CDR3 sequence is CSVFQETQYF. The CDR3 DNA is TGCAGTGTCTTCCAAGAGACCCAGTACTTC.

The chain combines TRBV7-3 with TRBJ2-1, with D perhaps given as TRBD1 or TRBD2 (6 bases each). Germline CDR1 reads SGHTA; CDR2 reads FQGTGA. V lost 0 bases to trimming and J lost 9 bases, with 12 bases between them. The CDR3 has 14 amino acids. The CDR3 sequence is CASSLTTGAREQFF. The CDR3 bases are TGTGCCAGCAGCTTAACTACGGGGGCGCGTGAGCAGTTCTTC.

This clonotype was detected only a few times. The chain couples TRBV4-1 to TRBJ2-2; 10 nucleotides line up with TRBD2. The germline gives CDR1 MGHRA, CDR2 YSYEKL. The CDR3 sequence is 15 residues long. The ends lost 4 bases at V and 6 bases at J; junction bases unmatched: 5. This CDR3 is CASSRASGRAGELFF. The CDR3 DNA reads TGCGCCAGCAGCCGGGCTAGCGGGAGAGCCGGGGAGCTGTTTTTT.

The chain is built from TRBV20-1 and TRBJ2-7; TRBD1 agrees at 9 bases. The germline CDR1 and CDR2 sequences are DFQATT and SNEGSKA (reference sequence). There are 17 residues in the CDR3. The junction had 14 bases not matched to a gene; V was cut back by 5 bases and J by 0 bases. This CDR3 is CSARAAGQGLSSYEQYF. In DNA form, the CDR3 reads TGCAGTGCTCGCGCGGCTGGACAGGGGCTGAGCTCCTACGAGCAGTACTTC.

This chain connects TRBV10-3 to TRBJ1-5; TRBD1 agrees at 9 bases. The J segment lost 4 bases and the V segment lost 3 bases, leaving 4 bases of the junction unmatched. Germline V gene lookup returns CDR1 ENHRY and CDR2 SYGVKD. The CDR3 is 15 amino acids. The CDR3 coding sequence is TGTGCCATCAGTGACTTGACAGGGGGGAATCAGCCCCAGCATTTT. Residues: CAISDLTGGNQPQHF.

This chain connects TRBV12-3 or TRBV12-4 to TRBJ2-1; D gene ambiguous. V was shortened by 8 bases and J by 6 bases, with 17 bases between the two germline ends. This CDR3 spans 14 amino acids. CDR3 in amino acids: CASGPQIHSNEQFF. CDR3 bases: TGTGCCAGCGGCCCCCAGATACATAGCAATGAGCAGTTCTTC.

This clonotype was seen more than once but under ten times. This chain uses TRBV20-1 with TRBJ2-1, with TRBD2 as a possible D gene (5 bases). Per the germline V gene, CDR1 is DFQATT and CDR2 is SNEGSKA (reference sequence). This CDR3 contains 14 residues. V lost 2 bases and J lost 0, with 8 bases in between. In nucleotides, the CDR3 is TGCAGTGCTAGATTCGGACTCTCCTACAATGAGCAGTTCTTC. It is translated as CSARFGLSYNEQFF.

This clonotype was recorded a few times. The chain combines TRBV7-2 with TRBJ2-4, with D perhaps TRBD2 (7 bases). The CDR3 spans 15 residues. CDR1 is SGHTA, CDR2 FQGNSA, per germline. V lost 1 base to trimming and J lost 6 bases, with 13 bases between them. CDR3 coding DNA: TGTGCCAGCAGCTTAGGTCCAGGGGAGGGAAACATTCAGTACTTC. Protein product: CASSLGPGEGNIQYF.

This sequence joins TRBV27 and TRBJ2-1; D may be TRBD2 (6 bases). The V end was cut by 3 bases, the J end by 7 bases, with 13 bases between. The germline CDR1 and CDR2 sequences are MNHEY and SMNVEV (reference sequence). CDR3 length: 14 amino acids. CDR3 sequence reads: CASSFTRLGNEQFF. CDR3 nucleotides: TGTGCCAGCAGTTTTACGAGACTAGGGAATGAGCAGTTCTTC.